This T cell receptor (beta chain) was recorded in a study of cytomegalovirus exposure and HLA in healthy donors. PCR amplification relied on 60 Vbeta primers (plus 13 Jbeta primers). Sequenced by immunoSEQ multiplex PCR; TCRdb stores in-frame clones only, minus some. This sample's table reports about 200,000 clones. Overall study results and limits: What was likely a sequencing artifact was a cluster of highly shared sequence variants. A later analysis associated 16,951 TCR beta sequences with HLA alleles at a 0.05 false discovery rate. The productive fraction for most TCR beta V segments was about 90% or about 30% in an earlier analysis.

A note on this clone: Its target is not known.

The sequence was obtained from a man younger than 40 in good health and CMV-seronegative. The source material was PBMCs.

The CDR3 nucleotides read TGTGCCAGCTCCCAATCGGGATCGGGTTACACTGAAGCTTTCTTT. It translates to CASSQSGSGYTEAFF. V usage is TRBV9 and J usage is TRBJ1-1; D is unresolved. This CDR3 comprises 15 residues. Deletions cut 7 bases from V and 3 bases from J, with 19 bases between. Germline loops: CDR1 SGDLS, CDR2 YYNGEE.